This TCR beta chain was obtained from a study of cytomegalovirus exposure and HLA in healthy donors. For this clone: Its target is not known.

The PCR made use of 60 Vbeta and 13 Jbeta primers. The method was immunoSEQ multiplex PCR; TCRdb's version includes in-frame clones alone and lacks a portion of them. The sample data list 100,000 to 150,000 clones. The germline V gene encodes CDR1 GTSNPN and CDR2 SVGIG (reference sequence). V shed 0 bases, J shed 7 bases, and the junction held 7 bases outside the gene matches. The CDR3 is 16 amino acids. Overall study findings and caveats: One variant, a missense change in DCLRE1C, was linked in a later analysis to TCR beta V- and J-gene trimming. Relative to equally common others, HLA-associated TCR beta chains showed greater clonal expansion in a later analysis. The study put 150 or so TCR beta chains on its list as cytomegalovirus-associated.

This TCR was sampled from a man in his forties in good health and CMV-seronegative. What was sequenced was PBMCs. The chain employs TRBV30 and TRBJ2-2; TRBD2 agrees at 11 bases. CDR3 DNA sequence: TGTGCCTGGAGTGTAGGGGGTCTAGCGGGAGGCGGGGAGCTGTTTTTT. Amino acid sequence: CAWSVGGLAGGGELFF.